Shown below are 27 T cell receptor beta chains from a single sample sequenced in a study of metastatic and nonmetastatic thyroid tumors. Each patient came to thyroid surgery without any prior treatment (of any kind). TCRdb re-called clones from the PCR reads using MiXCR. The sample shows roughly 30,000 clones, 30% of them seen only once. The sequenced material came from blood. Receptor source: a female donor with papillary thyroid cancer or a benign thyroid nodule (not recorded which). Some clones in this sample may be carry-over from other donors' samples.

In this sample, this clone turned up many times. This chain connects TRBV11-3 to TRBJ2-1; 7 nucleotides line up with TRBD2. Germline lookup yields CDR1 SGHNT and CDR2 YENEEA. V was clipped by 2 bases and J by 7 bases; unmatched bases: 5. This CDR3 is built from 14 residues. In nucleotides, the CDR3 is TGTGCCAGCAGCTTACGCGGGAGTAAAAATGAGCAGTTCTTC. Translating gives CASSLRGSKNEQFF.

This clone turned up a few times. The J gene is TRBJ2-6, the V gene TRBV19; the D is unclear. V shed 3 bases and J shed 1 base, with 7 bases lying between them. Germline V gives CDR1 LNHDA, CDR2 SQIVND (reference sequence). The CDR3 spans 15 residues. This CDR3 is CASSIIGSGANVLTF. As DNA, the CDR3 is TGTGCCAGTAGTATTATAGGGTCTGGGGCCAACGTCCTGACTTTC.

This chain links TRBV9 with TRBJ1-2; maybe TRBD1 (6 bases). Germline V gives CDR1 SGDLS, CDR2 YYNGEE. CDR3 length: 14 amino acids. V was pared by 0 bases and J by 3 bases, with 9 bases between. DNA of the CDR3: TGTGCCAGCAGCGTAGGAGCAGGGGACTATGGCTACACCTTC. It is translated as CASSVGAGDYGYTF.

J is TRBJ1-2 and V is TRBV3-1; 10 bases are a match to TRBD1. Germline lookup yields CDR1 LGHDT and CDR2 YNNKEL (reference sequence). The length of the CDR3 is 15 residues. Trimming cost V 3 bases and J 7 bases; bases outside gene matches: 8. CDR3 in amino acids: CASSQGQGPAFGYTF. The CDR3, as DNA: TGTGCCAGCAGCCAGGGACAGGGGCCGGCTTTTGGCTACACCTTC.

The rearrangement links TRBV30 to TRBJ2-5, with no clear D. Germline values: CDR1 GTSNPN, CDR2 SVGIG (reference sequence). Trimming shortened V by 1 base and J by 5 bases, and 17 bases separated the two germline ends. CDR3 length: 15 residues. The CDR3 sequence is CAWSEQNFSVETQYF. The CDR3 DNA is TGTGCCTGGAGTGAACAAAACTTTAGTGTGGAGACCCAGTACTTC.

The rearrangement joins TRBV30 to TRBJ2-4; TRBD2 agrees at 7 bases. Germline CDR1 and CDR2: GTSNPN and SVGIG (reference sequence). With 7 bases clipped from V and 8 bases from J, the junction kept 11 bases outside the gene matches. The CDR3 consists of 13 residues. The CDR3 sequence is CAYTSAWEYIQYF. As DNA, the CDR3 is TGTGCCTATACTAGCGCCTGGGAATACATTCAGTACTTC.

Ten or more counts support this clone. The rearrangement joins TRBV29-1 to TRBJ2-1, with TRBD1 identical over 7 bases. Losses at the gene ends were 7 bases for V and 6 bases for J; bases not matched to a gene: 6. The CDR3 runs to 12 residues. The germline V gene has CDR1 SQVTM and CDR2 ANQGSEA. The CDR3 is CSADRVGNEQFF. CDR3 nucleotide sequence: TGCAGCGCCGACAGGGTAGGCAATGAGCAGTTCTTC.

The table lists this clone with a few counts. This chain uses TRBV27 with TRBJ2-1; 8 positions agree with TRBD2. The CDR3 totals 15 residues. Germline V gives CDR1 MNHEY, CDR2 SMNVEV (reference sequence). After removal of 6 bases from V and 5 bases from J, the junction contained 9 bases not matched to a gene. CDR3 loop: CASRVAGSAHNEQFF. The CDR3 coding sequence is TGTGCCAGCAGGGTAGCGGGATCTGCTCACAATGAGCAGTTCTTC.

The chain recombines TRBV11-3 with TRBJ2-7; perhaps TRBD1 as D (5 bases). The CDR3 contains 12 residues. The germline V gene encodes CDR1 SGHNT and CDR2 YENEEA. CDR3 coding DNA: TGTGCCAGCAGCTCAGGGTCCTACGAGCAGTACGTT. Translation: CASSSGSYEQYV.

DNA of the CDR3: TGCAGTGCTAGCCATGGACTAGCTGTTTCAGATACGCAGTATTTT. As protein: CSASHGLAVSDTQYF. This chain uses TRBV20-1 with TRBJ2-3; TRBD2 matches 8 bases. V lost 3 bases, J lost 4 bases, and 9 bases stayed unmatched. Germline V gene data show CDR1 as DFQATT and CDR2 as SNEGSKA (reference sequence). The CDR3 runs 15 residues.

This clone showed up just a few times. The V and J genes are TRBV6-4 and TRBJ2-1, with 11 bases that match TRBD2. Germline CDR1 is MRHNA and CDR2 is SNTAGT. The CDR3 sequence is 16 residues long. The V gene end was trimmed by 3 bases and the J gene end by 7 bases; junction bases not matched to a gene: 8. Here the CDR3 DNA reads TGTGCCAGCAGTGAAACTGGGACTAGCGGTAATAATGAGCAGTTCTTC. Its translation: CASSETGTSGNNEQFF.

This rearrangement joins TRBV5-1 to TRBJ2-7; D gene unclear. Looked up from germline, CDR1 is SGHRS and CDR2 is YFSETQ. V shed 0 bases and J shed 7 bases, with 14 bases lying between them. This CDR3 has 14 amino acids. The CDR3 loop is CASSLVQEPWEQYF. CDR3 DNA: TGCGCCAGCAGCTTGGTTCAGGAACCATGGGAGCAGTACTTC.

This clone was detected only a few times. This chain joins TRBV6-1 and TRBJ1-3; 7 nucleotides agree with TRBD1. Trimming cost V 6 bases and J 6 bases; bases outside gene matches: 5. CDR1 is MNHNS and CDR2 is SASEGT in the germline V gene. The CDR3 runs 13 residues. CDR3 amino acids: CASRRGQENTIYF. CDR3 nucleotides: TGTGCCAGCAGGCGAGGACAGGAAAACACCATATATTTT.

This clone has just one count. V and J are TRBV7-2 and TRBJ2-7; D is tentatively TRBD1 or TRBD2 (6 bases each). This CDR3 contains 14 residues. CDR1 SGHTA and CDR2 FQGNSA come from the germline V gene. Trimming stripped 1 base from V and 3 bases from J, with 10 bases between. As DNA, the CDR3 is TGTGCCAGCAGCTTAGGCGGGACAAGCTACGAGCAGTACTTC. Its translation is CASSLGGTSYEQYF.

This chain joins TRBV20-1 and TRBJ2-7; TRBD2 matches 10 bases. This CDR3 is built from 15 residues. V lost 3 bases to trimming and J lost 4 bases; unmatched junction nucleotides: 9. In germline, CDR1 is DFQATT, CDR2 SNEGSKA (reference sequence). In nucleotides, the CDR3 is TGCAGTGCTAGGCGTCTAGCGGGGGACTCTTACGAGCAGTACTTC. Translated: CSARRLAGDSYEQYF.

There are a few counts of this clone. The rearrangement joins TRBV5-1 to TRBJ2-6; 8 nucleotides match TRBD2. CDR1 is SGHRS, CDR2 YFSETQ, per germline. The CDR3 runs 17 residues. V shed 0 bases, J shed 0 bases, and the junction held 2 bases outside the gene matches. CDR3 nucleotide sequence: TGCGCCAGCAGCTTGGACGGGGGGGCCTCTGGGGCCAACGTCCTGACTTTC. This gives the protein CASSLDGGASGANVLTF.

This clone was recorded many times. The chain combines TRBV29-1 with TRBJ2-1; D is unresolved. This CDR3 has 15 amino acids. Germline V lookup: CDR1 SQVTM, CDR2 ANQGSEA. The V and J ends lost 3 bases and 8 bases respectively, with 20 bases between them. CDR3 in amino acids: CSVDLRHRLSDEQFF. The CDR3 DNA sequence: TGCAGCGTTGATCTCCGGCACAGACTGAGCGATGAGCAGTTCTTC.

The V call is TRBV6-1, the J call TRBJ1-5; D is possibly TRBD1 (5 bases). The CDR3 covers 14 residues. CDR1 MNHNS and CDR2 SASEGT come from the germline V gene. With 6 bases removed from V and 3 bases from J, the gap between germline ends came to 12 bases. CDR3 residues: CASRRGRANQPQHF. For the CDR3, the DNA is TGTGCCAGCAGGAGGGGCAGGGCCAATCAGCCCCAGCATTTT.

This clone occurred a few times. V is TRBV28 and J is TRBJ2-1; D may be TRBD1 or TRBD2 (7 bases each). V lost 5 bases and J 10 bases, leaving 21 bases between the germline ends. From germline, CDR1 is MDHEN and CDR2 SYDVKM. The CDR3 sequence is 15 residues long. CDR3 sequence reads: CASSRAGQRFREQFF. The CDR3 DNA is TGTGCCAGCAGTCGAGCGGGACAGAGGTTTCGGGAGCAGTTCTTC.

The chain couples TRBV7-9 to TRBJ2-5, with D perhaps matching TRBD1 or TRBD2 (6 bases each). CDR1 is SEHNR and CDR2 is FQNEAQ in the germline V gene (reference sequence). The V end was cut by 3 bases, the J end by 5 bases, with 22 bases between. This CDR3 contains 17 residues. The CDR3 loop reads CASSLGVQGRGGETQYF. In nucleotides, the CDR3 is TGTGCCAGCAGCTTGGGAGTACAGGGAAGAGGAGGGGAGACCCAGTACTTC.

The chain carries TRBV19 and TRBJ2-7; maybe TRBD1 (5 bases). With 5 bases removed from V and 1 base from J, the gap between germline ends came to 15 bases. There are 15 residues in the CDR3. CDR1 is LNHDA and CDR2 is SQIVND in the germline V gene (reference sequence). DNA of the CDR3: TGTGCCAGTAGTGTCGAACAGGCGAGTTCCTACGAGCAGTACTTC. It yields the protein CASSVEQASSYEQYF.

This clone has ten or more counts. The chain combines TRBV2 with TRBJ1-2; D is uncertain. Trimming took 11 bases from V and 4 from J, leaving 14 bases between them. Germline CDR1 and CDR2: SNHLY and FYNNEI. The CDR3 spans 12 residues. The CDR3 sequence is CASRTEAYGYTF. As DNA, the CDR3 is TGTGCCTCTCGGACGGAGGCCTATGGCTACACCTTC.

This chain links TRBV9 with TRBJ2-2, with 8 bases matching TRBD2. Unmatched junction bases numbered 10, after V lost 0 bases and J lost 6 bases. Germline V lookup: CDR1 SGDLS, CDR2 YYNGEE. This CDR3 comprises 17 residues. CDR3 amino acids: CASSVEAGGPSSGELFF. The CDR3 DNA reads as TGTGCCAGCAGCGTAGAGGCGGGGGGACCTTCCTCCGGGGAGCTGTTTTTT. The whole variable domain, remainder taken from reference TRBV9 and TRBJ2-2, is DSGVTQTPKHLITATGQRVTLRCSPRSGDLSVYWYQQSLDQGLQFLIQYYNGEERAKGNILERFSAQQFPDLHSELNLSSLELGDSALYFCASSVEAGGPSSGELFFGEGSRLTVL.

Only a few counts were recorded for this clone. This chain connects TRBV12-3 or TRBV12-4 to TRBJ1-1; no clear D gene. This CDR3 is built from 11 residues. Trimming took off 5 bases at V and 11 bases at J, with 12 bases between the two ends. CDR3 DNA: TGTGCCAGCAGTCACCGTGCCGGGGCTTTCTTT. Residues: CASSHRAGAFF.

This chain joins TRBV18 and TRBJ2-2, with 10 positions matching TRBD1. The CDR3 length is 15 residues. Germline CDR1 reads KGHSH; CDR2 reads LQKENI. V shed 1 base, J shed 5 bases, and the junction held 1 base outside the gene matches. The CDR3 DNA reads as TGTGCCAGCTCACCACTGGGACAGGGGACCGGGGAGCTGTTTTTT. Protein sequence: CASSPLGQGTGELFF.

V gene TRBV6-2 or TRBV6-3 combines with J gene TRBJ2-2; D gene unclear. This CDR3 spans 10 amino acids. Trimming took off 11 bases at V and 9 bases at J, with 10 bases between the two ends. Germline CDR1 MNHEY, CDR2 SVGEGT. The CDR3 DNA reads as TGTGCCTGTAAAGGACGGGAGCTGTTTTTT. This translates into CACKGRELFF.

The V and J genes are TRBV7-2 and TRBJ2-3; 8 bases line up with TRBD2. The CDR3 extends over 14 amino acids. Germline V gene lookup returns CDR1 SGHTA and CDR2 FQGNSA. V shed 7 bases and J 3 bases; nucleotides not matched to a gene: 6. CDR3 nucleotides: TGTGCCAGCACCGGAGCGGGAGTGACAGATACGCAGTATTTT. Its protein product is CASTGAGVTDTQYF.